Sequencing of this TCR beta chain was carried out in a study of shared T cell receptors in the human thymus. This table comes from immunoSEQ multiplex PCR, and its TCRdb copy is limited to in-frame clones, with some not included. The sample contains 700,000 or so clones, 80% to 90% of which appear only once. The CDR3 consists of 16 residues. CDR1 is LNHNV, CDR2 YYDKDF, per germline (reference sequence). Trimming left V 6 bases short and J 8 bases short, with 22 bases between. These data also featured in a second study, about human thymus T cells. In that study: Resections from corrective heart surgery supplied the thymus tissue.

The sample was thymocytes. The TCR was taken from a girl less than two years old with a congenital heart defect. The chain links TRBV15 to TRBJ1-4, with D tentatively TRBD1 (5 bases). DNA for the CDR3: TGTGCCACCAGGGGGTCTCAAGGACATACGGAGGAAAAACTGTTTTTT. Translated: CATRGSQGHTEEKLFF.